This TCR beta chain was identified during a study of regulatory T cells in long-lasting Graves disease. In the study overall: The term persistent Graves' disease signified upward of 5 years on antithyroid drugs with positive TSH receptor antibodies.

Study-wide points: Lower TCR diversity was seen in persistent Graves' patients than in newly diagnosed ones.

About this clonotype: What it recognizes is unknown.

CDR3 size: 12 residues. V gave up 7 bases and J gave up 4 bases, with 9 bases separating them. Assembly of TCR beta libraries relied on iRepertoire HTBI primers together with Arm-PCR of CDR3 regions. A single record per CDR3 protein comes from TCRdb applying MiXCR to the multiplex PCR reads. Found here are a few hundred thousand distinct CDR3 sequences, 22% of them singletons; the top ten hold less than 15%. The time point is: persistent/refractory GD, antithyroid drugs over 5 years with positive TRAb. PBMC RNA was the source of the TCR library. In Xi'an, China, an endocrinology department was the source of patients.

Sample: peripheral blood mononuclear cells (PBMCs), taken when the disease was refractory, from a patient treated with antithyroid drugs. The TCR originated in a female donor with Graves disease. The chain carries TRBV12-3 or TRBV12-4 and TRBJ2-3; no definite D call. The DNA of the CDR3 is TGTGCCAGCACTTTTAAGGCAGATACGCAGTATTTT. Protein: CASTFKADTQYF.